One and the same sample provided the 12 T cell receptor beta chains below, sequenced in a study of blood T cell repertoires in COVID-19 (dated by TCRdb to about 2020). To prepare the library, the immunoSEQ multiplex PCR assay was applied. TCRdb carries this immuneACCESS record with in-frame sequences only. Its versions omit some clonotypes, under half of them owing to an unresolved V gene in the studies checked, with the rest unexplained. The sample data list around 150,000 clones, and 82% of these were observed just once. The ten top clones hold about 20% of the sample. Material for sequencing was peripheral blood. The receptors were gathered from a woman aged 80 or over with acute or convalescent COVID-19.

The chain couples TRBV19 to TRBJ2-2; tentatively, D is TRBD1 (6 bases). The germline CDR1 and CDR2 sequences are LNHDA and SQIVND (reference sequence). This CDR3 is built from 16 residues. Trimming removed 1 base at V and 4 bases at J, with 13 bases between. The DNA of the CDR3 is TGTGCCAGTAGTATAGGGAAACAGGGCGCCACCGGGGAGCTGTTTTTT. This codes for CASSIGKQGATGELFF.

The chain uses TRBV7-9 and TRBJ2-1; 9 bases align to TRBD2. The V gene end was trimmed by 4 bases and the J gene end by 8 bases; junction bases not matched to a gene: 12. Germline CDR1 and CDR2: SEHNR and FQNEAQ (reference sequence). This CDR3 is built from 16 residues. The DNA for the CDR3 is TGTGCCAGCAGCTCCCGGCTAGCGGGAAATAGGGATGAGCAGTTCTTC. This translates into CASSSRLAGNRDEQFF.

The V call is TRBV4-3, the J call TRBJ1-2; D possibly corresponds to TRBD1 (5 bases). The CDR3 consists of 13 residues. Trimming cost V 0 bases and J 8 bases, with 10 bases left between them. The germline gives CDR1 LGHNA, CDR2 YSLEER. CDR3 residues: CASSQEGGGGYTF. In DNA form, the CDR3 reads TGCGCCAGCAGCCAAGAGGGGGGAGGGGGCTACACCTTC.

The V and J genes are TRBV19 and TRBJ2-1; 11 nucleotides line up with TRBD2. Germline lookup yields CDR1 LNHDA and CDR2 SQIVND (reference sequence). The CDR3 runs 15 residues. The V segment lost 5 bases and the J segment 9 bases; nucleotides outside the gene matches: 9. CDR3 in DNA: TGTGCCAGTAGTCTGCTAGCGGGAGGTGTTCTTGAGCAGTTCTTC. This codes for CASSLLAGGVLEQFF.

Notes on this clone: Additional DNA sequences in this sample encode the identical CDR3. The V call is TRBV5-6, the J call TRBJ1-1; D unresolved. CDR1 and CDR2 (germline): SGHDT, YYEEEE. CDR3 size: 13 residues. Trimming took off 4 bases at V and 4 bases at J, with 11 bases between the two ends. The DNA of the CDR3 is TGTGCCAGCAGCCCCTCAACGGGCACTGAAGCTTTCTTT. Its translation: CASSPSTGTEAFF.

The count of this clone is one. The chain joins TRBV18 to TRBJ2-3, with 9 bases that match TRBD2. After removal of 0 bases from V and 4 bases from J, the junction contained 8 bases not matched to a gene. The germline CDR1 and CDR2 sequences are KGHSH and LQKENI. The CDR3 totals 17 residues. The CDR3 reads CASSPPRSGSVADTQYF. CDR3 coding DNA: TGTGCCAGCTCACCACCTCGTAGCGGGAGTGTGGCAGATACGCAGTATTTT.

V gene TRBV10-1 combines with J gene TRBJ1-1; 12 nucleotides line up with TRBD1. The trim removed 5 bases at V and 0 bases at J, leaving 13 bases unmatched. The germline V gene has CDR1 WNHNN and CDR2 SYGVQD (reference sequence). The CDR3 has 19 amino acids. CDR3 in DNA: TGCGCCAGCAGTCCCGGGACAGGGGGCGCGGGACAATTGAACACTGAAGCTTTCTTT. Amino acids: CASSPGTGGAGQLNTEAFF.

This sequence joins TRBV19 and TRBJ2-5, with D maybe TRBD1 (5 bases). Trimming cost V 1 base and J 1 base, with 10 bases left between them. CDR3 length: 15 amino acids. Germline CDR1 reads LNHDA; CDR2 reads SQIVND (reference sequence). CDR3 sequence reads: CASSIGQGLQETQYF. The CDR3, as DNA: TGTGCCAGTAGTATAGGGCAGGGCCTCCAAGAGACCCAGTACTTC.

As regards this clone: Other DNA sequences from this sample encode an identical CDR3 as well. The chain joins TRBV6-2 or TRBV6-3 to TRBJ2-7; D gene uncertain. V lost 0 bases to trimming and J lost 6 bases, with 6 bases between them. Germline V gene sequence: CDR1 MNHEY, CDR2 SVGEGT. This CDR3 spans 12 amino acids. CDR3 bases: TGTGCCAGCAGTTACTCGAGTTTCGAGCAGTACTTC. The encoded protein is CASSYSSFEQYF.

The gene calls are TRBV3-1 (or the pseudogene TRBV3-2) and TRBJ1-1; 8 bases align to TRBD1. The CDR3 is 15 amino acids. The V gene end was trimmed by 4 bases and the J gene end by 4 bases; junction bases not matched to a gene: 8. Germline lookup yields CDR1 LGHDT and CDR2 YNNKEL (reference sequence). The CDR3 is CASSPSGQGGTEAFF. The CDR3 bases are TGTGCCAGCAGCCCGTCAGGACAGGGAGGCACTGAAGCTTTCTTT.

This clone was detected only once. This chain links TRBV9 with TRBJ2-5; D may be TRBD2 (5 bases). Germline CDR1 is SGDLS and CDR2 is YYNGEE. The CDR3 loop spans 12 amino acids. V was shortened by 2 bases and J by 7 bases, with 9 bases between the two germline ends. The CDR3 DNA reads TGTGCCAGCAGCGTGGATCGGGGGACCCAGTACTTC. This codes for CASSVDRGTQYF.

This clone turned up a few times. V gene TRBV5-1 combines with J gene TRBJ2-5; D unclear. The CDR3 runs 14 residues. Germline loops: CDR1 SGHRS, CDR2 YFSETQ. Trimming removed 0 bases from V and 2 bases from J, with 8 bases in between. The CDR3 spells CASSLAWQQETQYF. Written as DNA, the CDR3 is TGCGCCAGCAGCTTGGCCTGGCAGCAAGAGACCCAGTACTTC. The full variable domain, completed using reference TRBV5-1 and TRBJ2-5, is KAGVTQTPRYLIKTRGQQVTLSCSPISGHRSVSWYQQTPGQGLQFLFEYFSETQRNKGNFPGRFSGRQFSNSRSEMNVSTLELGDSALYLCASSLAWQQETQYFGPGTRLLVL.